This T cell receptor (beta chain) was captured in a study of OX40 agonist ivuxolimab in advanced cancers. Study as a whole: In this cohort, patients received ivuxolimab, an agonistic anti-OX40 (CD134) antibody.

Deletions cut 3 bases from V and 2 bases from J, with 9 bases between. CDR1 is ENHRY and CDR2 is SYGVKD in the germline V gene. The CDR3 spans 14 residues. Using immunoSEQ multiplex PCR, the repertoire was profiled, and TCRdb retains in-frame clones only, with some absent. The table includes under 95,000 clones, roughly 80% detected once. This material consisted of CD4+ or CD8+ T cells sorted from blood, taken in a trial of the OX40 agonist ivuxolimab. This TCR was recovered from an adult with an advanced solid tumor such as melanoma, head and neck, liver or kidney cancer. This chain uses TRBV10-3 with TRBJ2-3; weak D call: TRBD2 (5 bases). Here the CDR3 DNA reads TGTGCCATCAGTGACACTAGAGACACAGATACGCAGTATTTT. It yields the protein CAISDTRDTDTQYF.